This TCR beta chain was retrieved from a study of molecular identifiers for immune sequencing clone quantification. The study's findings and limits: Effector cells had over 99% of their molecules in clones above 20 RNA copies, while naive cells had under 1%.

It was with previously described methods and listed TCR primers that bulk TCR libraries were made. TCRdb re-called the PCR reads through MiXCR, storing one row per CDR3 protein. In the table there are just over 40,000 distinct CDR3 sequences, more than 20% of which are singletons. Using a CD8+CD4-CCR7+CD45RA+ phenotype, naive CD8 T cells were sorted. This clonotype came up many times. The antigen is unknown. The CDR3 covers 17 residues. Germline CDR1 MNHEY, CDR2 SMNVEV (reference sequence). V lost 5 bases and J lost 0; bases outside the gene matches: 8. The sequence was obtained from a human donor in good health. Some libraries in this study had Jurkat cell RNA spiked in. The specimen sequenced was naive CD8+ T cells from blood, with Jurkat cell RNA spiked in. As for subset: FACS-sorted CD8+CD4-CCR7+CD45RA+ naive T cells. This chain uses TRBV27 with TRBJ2-3, with 10 positions matching TRBD2. The CDR3 DNA sequence: TGTGCCAGCAGTCACCGACTAGCGGGCGTTAGCACAGATACGCAGTATTTT. Amino acids: CASSHRLAGVSTDTQYF.